This is a list of T cell receptor beta chains from one sample in a study of blood T cell repertoires in COVID-19. Some clones are missing from TCRdb's copy, which holds only in-frame ones; the method was immunoSEQ multiplex PCR. The data show around 200,000 clones, around 84% seen once. Source material: peripheral blood. The receptor set was obtained from a woman in her seventies with COVID-19, enrolled during active disease. Both conserved end residues are part of each CDR3. Each record gives: D gene, J gene, V gene, clone size, CDR3 DNA, CDR3 protein. The D gene is left open where the match is weak. Clone size is not always given. Where it is, it says once, few, many or a class for expanded clones.

d_call: NA
j_call: TRBJ1-2
v_call: TRBV20-1
clone_size: NA
cdr3_nt: TGCAGTGCTAGTCGCCAGGGAGGTGGCTACACCTTC
cdr3_aa: CSASRQGGGYTF

d_call: TRBD1
j_call: TRBJ1-3
v_call: TRBV3-1/TRBV3-2
clone_size: once
cdr3_nt: TGTGCCAGCAGCCACGCCCCGCGACAGGGTGGGGGTATTGGAAACACCATATATTTT
cdr3_aa: CASSHAPRQGGGIGNTIYF

d_call: TRBD1
j_call: TRBJ1-5
v_call: TRBV5-6
clone_size: NA
cdr3_nt: TGTGCCAGCAGCTTGGGACAGGGGAGGCTACGCAATCAGCCCCAGCATTTT
cdr3_aa: CASSLGQGRLRNQPQHF

d_call: NA
j_call: TRBJ1-5
v_call: TRBV18
clone_size: NA
cdr3_nt: TGTGCCAGCTCACCATCAGGGAATAGCAATCAGCCCCAGCATTTT
cdr3_aa: CASSPSGNSNQPQHF

d_call: TRBD2
j_call: TRBJ2-7
v_call: TRBV30
clone_size: NA
cdr3_nt: TGTGCCTGGAGTGTAACCCCACTAGCGGGAGTATACTACGAGCAGTACTTC
cdr3_aa: CAWSVTPLAGVYYEQYF

d_call: NA
j_call: TRBJ2-2
v_call: TRBV5-1
clone_size: NA
cdr3_nt: TGCGCCAGCAGCCGGAAAACAGGCCCCACGAACACCGGGGAGCTGTTTTTT
cdr3_aa: CASSRKTGPTNTGELFF

d_call: NA
j_call: TRBJ1-2
v_call: TRBV6-5
clone_size: NA
cdr3_nt: TGTGCCAGCAGTACGGTTGACAGTAACAACTATGGCTACACCTTC
cdr3_aa: CASSTVDSNNYGYTF

d_call: NA
j_call: TRBJ2-7
v_call: TRBV11-2
clone_size: NA
cdr3_nt: TGTGCCAGCAGCTTAAATAGTATCCCCTACGAGCAGTACTTC
cdr3_aa: CASSLNSIPYEQYF

d_call: NA
j_call: TRBJ2-3
v_call: TRBV7-3
clone_size: NA
cdr3_nt: TGTGCCAGCAGCTTAGGCGGGGCACCGGATACGCAGTATTTT
cdr3_aa: CASSLGGAPDTQYF

d_call: NA
j_call: TRBJ1-1
v_call: TRBV4-1
clone_size: NA
cdr3_nt: TGCGCCAGCAGCCTAATACAGAACACTGAAGCTTTCTTT
cdr3_aa: CASSLIQNTEAFF

d_call: TRBD2
j_call: TRBJ2-3
v_call: TRBV5-1
clone_size: NA
cdr3_nt: TGCGCCAGCAGCTTGGTACGTTTTTTGTCGGCGGGGGTGGATCGCACAGATACGCAGTATTTT
cdr3_aa: CASSLVRFLSAGVDRTDTQYF

d_call: TRBD1
j_call: TRBJ1-3
v_call: TRBV28
clone_size: NA
cdr3_nt: TGTGCCAGCAGTTCGACAGGGTTAGGAAACACCATATATTTT
cdr3_aa: CASSSTGLGNTIYF

d_call: NA
j_call: TRBJ2-2
v_call: TRBV5-1
clone_size: NA
cdr3_nt: TGCGCCAGCAGCTTGGACTTTAACAGGGAAGGATCCGTCGGGGAGCTGTTTTTT
cdr3_aa: CASSLDFNREGSVGELFF

d_call: NA
j_call: TRBJ2-7
v_call: TRBV7-9
clone_size: few
cdr3_nt: TGTGCCAGCAGCTTAGTAGGGCGGGGCGAGCAGTACTTC
cdr3_aa: CASSLVGRGEQYF

d_call: TRBD1
j_call: TRBJ1-3
v_call: TRBV11-2
clone_size: few
cdr3_nt: TGTGCCAGCAGCTTAGCCGACGTAGGGGGCGGAAACACCATATATTTT
cdr3_aa: CASSLADVGGGNTIYF

d_call: TRBD1
j_call: TRBJ1-1
v_call: TRBV5-1
clone_size: NA
cdr3_nt: TGCGCCAGCAGCTCACCGGGACAGGGTCCAAACACTGAAGCTTTCTTT
cdr3_aa: CASSSPGQGPNTEAFF

d_call: TRBD1
j_call: TRBJ1-4
v_call: TRBV3-1/TRBV3-2
clone_size: NA
cdr3_nt: TGTGCCAGCAGCTCCCGTCGGGACAGGGATGAAAAACTGTTTTTT
cdr3_aa: CASSSRRDRDEKLFF

d_call: NA
j_call: TRBJ2-2
v_call: TRBV5-6
clone_size: NA
cdr3_nt: TGTGCCAGCAGTCGACTAGAAACTTTAACCGGGGAGCTGTTTTTT
cdr3_aa: CASSRLETLTGELFF

d_call: NA
j_call: TRBJ1-4
v_call: TRBV18
clone_size: NA
cdr3_nt: TGTGCCAGCTCACCAGGACAGACGAGGGATGAAAAACTGTTTTTT
cdr3_aa: CASSPGQTRDEKLFF

d_call: TRBD2
j_call: TRBJ2-7
v_call: TRBV5-1
clone_size: few
cdr3_nt: TGCGCCAGCAGCTTGGCGGGACTACTATACGAGCAGTACTTC
cdr3_aa: CASSLAGLLYEQYF

d_call: TRBD2
j_call: TRBJ2-7
v_call: TRBV15
clone_size: few
cdr3_nt: TGTGCCACCAGCAGAGATGGGGCCGGGGGGACCTCCTACGAGCAGTACTTC
cdr3_aa: CATSRDGAGGTSYEQYF

d_call: TRBD1
j_call: TRBJ1-1
v_call: TRBV9
clone_size: NA
cdr3_nt: TGTGCCAGCAGCCCCAGGACAGGGGGCACTGAAGCTTTCTTT
cdr3_aa: CASSPRTGGTEAFF